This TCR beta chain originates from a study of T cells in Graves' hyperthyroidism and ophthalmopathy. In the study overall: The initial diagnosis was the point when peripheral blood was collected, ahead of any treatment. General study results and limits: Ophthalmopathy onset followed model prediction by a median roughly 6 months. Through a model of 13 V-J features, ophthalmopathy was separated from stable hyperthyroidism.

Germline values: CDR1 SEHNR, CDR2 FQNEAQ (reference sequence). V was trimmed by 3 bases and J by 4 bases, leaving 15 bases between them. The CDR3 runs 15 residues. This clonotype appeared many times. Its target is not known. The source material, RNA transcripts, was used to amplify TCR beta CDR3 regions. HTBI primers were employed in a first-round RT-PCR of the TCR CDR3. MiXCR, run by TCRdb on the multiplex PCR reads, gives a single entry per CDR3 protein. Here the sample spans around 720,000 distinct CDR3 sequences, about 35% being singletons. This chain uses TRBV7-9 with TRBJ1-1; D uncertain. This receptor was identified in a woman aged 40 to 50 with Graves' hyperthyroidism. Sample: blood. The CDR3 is CASSLVPPRSTEAFF. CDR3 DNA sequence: TGTGCCAGCAGCTTGGTACCGCCTAGGAGCACTGAAGCTTTCTTT.